This record concerns one TCR beta chain sequence. Its target is unknown. Treatment here: roughly 10-day PBMC culture with coronavirus spike peptide pools or control peptides (ViraFEST assay). V dropped 3 bases and J dropped 3 bases, with 8 bases sitting between them. Germline CDR1 MNHNS, CDR2 SASEGT. The CDR3 sequence is 13 residues long. This sample was included in a study of vaccination and CD4 T cells after COVID-19. Cultured CD4+ T-cell DNA underwent Oncomine TCR Beta short-read sequencing. One entry per CDR3 protein, called by TCRdb with MiXCR from the PCR reads. The sample has 22,000 or so distinct CDR3 sequences; about 30% are singletons.

The receptor was derived from a human donor with COVID-19. Source material: cultured CD4+ T cells from blood. The J gene is TRBJ1-2, the V gene TRBV6-1; D unresolved. CDR3 DNA sequence: TGTGCCAGCAGTGAGGAGGGCTACTATGGCTACACCTTC. It encodes CASSEEGYYGYTF.